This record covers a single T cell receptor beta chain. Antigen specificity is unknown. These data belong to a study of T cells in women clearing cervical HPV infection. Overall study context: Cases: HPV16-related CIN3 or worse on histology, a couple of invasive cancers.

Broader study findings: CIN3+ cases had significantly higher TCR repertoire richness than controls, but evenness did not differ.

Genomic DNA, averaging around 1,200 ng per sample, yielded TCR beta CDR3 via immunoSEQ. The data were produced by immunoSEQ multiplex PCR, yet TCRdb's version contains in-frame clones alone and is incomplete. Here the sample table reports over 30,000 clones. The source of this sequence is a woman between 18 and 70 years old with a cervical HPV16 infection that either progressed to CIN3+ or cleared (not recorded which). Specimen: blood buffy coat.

CDR3 bases read: TGTGCCAGCAGCACCGGGAAGGGAGGGGGA. Translated: CASSTGKGGG. The full CDR3 protein reads CASSTGKGGGYTF. The chain uses TRBV5-6 and TRBJ1-2; possible D gene TRBD1, 6 bases. The read terminates 3 residues ahead of where the CDR3 ends, so the germline J gene completes it. Germline V gene sequence: CDR1 SGHDT, CDR2 YYEEEE. This CDR3 is built from 13 residues.